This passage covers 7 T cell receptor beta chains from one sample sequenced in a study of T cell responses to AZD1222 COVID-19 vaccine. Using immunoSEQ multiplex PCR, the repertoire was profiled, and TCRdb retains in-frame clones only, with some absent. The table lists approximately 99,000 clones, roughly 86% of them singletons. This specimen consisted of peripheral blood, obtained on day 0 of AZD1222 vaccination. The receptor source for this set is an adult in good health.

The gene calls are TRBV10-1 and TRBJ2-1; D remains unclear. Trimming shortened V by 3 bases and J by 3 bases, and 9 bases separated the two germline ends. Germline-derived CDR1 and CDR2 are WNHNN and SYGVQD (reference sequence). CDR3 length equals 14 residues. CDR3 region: CASSESLDYNEQFF. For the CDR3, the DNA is TGCGCCAGCAGTGAATCCCTAGACTACAATGAGCAGTTCTTC.

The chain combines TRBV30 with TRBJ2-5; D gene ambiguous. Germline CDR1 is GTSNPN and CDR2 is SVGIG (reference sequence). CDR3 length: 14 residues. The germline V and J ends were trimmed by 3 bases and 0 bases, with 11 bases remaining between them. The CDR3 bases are TGTGCCTGGAGCTTAGGGCGGCACCAAGAGACCCAGTACTTC. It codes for CAWSLGRHQETQYF.

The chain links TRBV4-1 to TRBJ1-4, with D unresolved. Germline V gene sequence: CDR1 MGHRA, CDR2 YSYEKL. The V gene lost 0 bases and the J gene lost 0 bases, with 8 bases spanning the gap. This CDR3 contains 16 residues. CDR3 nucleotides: TGCGCCAGCAGCCAAGATCACCCGGCAACTAATGAAAAACTGTTTTTT. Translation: CASSQDHPATNEKLFF.

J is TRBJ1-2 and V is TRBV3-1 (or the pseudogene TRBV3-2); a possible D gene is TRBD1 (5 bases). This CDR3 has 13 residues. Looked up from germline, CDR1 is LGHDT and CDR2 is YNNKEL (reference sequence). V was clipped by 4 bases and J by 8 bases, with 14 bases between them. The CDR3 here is CASSRGTSSGYTF. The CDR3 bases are TGTGCCAGCAGCCGAGGGACCTCCTCAGGCTACACCTTC.

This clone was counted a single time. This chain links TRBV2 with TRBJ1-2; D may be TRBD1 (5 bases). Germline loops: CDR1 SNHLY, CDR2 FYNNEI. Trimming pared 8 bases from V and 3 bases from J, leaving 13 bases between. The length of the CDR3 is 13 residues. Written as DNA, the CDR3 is TGTGCCAGCCTTGGGGGGACGCACTATGGCTACACCTTC. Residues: CASLGGTHYGYTF.

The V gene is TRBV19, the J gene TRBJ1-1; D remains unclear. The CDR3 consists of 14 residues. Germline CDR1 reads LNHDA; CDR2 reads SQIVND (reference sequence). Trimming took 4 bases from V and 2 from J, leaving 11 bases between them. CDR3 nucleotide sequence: TGTGCCAGTAGTACAGCGACACTAAACACTGAAGCTTTCTTT. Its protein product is CASSTATLNTEAFF.

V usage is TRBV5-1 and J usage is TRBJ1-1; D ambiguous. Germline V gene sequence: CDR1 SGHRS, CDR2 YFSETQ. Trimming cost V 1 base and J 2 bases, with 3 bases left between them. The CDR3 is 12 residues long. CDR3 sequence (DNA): TGCGCCAGCAGCTTGAGTAACACTGAAGCTTTCTTT. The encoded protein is CASSLSNTEAFF. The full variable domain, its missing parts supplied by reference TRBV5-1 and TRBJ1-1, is KAGVTQTPRYLIKTRGQQVTLSCSPISGHRSVSWYQQTPGQGLQFLFEYFSETQRNKGNFPGRFSGRQFSNSRSEMNVSTLELGDSALYLCASSLSNTEAFFGQGTRLTVV.